This T cell receptor (beta chain) appears in the sequencing data of a study of T cell responses to AZD1222 COVID-19 vaccine. The CDR3 is 15 residues long. The V end lost 9 bases, the J end lost 0 bases, and 17 bases lay between the germline ends. Germline assignment: CDR1 LNHDA and CDR2 SQIVND (reference sequence). In its sample, this clone was seen once. Using immunoSEQ multiplex PCR, the repertoire was profiled, and TCRdb retains in-frame clones only, with some absent. The sample includes 150,000 or so clones, around 90% seen only once; the top ten take roughly 3.8%. The V and J genes are TRBV19 and TRBJ1-1; TRBD1 is a possible D gene (6 bases). This TCR derives from an adult who received the AZD1222 COVID-19 vaccine. The starting material was peripheral blood, obtained 28 days after the second AZD1222 dose. CDR3 DNA sequence: TGTGCCAGCACACCCCTGGGGGGGCTGAACACTGAAGCTTTCTTT. Its translation: CASTPLGGLNTEAFF.